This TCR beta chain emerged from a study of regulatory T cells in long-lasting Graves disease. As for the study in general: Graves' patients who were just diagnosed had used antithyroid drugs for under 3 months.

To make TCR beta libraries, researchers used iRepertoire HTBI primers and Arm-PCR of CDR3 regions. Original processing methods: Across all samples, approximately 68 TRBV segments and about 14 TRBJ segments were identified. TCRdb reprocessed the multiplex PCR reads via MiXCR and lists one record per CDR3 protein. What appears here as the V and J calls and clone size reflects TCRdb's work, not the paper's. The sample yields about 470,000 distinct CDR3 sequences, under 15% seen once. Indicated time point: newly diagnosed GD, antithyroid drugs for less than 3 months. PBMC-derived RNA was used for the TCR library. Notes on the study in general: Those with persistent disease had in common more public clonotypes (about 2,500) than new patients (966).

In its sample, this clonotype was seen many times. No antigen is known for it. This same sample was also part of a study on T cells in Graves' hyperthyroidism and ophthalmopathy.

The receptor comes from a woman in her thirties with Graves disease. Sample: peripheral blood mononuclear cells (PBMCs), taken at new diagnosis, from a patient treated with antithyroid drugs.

As DNA, the CDR3 is TGTGCCATCAGTGGCGGGAATCACTACGAGCAGTACTTC. Translating it yields CAISGGNHYEQYF. The chain carries TRBV10-3 and TRBJ2-7; possible D gene TRBD2, 6 bases. V was cut by 4 bases and J by 3 bases, with 10 bases left in between. There are 13 residues in the CDR3. CDR1 is ENHRY, CDR2 SYGVKD, per germline.